The following is a TCR beta chain sequence with its context. Method: immunoSEQ multiplex PCR; TCRdb's copy keeps in-frame clones and lacks some. This repertoire shows about 15,000 clones, 82% found once; its top ten account for roughly 23%. This specimen belongs to a study of blood T cell repertoires in COVID-19. Losses at the gene ends were 5 bases for V and 7 bases for J; bases not matched to a gene: 10. The CDR3 extends over 14 amino acids. Germline V gene data show CDR1 as SNHLY and CDR2 as FYNNEI. The material sequenced was peripheral blood. The chain couples TRBV2 to TRBJ2-5; 7 bases fit TRBD2. The receptor was isolated from an older man with active or convalescent COVID-19. The CDR3 spells CASSQVGTGGTQYF. CDR3 in DNA: TGTGCCAGCAGTCAGGTGGGGACGGGGGGGACCCAGTACTTC.